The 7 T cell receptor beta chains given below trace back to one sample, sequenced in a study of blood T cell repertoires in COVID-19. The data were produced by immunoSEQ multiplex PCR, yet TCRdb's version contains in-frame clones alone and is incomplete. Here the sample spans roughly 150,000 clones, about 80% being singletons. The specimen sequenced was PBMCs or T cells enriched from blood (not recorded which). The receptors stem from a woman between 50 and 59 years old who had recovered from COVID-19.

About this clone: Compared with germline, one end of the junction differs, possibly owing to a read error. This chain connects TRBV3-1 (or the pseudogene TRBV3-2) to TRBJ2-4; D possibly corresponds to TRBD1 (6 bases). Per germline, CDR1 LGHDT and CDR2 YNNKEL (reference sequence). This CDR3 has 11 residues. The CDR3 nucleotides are TGTGCCAGCAGCCAAGGGCATGACACAGGGTTC. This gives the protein CASSQGHDTGF.

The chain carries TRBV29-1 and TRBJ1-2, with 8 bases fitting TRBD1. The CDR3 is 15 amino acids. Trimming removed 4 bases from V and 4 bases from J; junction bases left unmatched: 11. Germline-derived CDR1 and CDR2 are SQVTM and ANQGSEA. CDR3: CSVGGQGPLGYGYTF. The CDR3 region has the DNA TGCAGCGTTGGCGGACAGGGACCCCTAGGCTATGGCTACACCTTC.

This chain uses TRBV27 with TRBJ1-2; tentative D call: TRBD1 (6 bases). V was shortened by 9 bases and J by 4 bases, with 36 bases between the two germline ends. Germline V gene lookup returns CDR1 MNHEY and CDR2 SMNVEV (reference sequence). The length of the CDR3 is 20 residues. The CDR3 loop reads CARGDTFQSGRHNLRYGYTF. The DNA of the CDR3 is TGTGCCAGGGGGGACACGTTTCAATCGGGACGGCACAACCTCCGCTATGGCTACACCTTC.

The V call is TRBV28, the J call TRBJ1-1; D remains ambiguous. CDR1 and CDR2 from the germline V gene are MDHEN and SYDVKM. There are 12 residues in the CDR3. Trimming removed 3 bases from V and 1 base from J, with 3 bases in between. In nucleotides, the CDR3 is TGTGCCAGCAGTTTCTCGAACACTGAAGCTTTCTTT. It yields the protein CASSFSNTEAFF.

The CDR3 loop reads CASSEGAGAIYGYTF. The CDR3 DNA sequence: TGTGCCAGCAGTGAAGGGGCAGGGGCCATCTATGGCTACACCTTC. The chain uses TRBV6-1 and TRBJ1-2, with D possibly TRBD1 on 6 matching bases. Germline V gene data show CDR1 as MNHNS and CDR2 as SASEGT. V was shortened by 1 base and J by 4 bases, with 13 bases between the two germline ends. The CDR3 is made up of 15 amino acids.

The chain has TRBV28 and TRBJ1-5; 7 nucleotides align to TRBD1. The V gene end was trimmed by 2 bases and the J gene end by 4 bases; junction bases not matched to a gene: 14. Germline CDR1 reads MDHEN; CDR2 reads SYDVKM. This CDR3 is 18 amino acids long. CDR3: CASSLMGRGQGVNQPQHF. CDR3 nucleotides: TGTGCCAGCAGTTTAATGGGCCGTGGGCAGGGGGTAAATCAGCCCCAGCATTTT. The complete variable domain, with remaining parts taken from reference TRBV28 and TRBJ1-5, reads DVKVTQSSRYLVKRTGEKVFLECVQDMDHENMFWYRQDPGLGLRLIYFSYDVKMKEKGDIPEGYSVSREKKERFSLILESASTNQTSMYLCASSLMGRGQGVNQPQHFGDGTRLSIL.

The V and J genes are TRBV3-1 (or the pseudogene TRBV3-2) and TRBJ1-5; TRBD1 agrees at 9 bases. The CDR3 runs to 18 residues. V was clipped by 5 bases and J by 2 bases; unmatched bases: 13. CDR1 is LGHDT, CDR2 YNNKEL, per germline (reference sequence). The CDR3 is CASSKSQGAWGGNQPQHF. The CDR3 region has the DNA TGTGCCAGCAGCAAATCACAGGGGGCGTGGGGAGGCAATCAGCCCCAGCATTTT.